This TCR beta chain was obtained from a study of blood T cell repertoires in COVID-19. Study-wide context: Sample material is recorded as cDNA or gDNA derived from T cells, B-cell-depleted T cells, or PBMCs.

Authors' processing steps: From reference gene primer amplification, estimates of nucleated cell counts were derived. Clones were sequenced by immunoSEQ multiplex PCR, and TCRdb holds only the in-frame ones, with some missing. V, J and clone size were drawn from that table, and D and trimming were deduced from the DNA. Of 95,000 to 150,000 clones listed, just under 80% are singletons. This clone was found a few times. Trimming took off 8 bases at V and 3 bases at J, with 8 bases between the two ends. CDR1 and CDR2 from the germline V gene are SNHLY and FYNNEI. This CDR3 has 12 residues. The TCR originated in a man aged 60-69 years with active or convalescent COVID-19. Sequencing was done on a sample of peripheral blood. The rearrangement links TRBV2 to TRBJ2-1; D remains unclear. CDR3: CASGALYNEQFF. CDR3 coding DNA: TGTGCCAGCGGAGCGCTCTACAATGAGCAGTTCTTC.